The 27 T cell receptor beta chains presented below share a single source sample, sequenced in a study of human T cells and chemical hapten exposure (dated by TCRdb to the early 2020s). Total RNA was extracted from unfractionated whole blood that had been collected in Tempus Blood RNA tubes. Library preparation attached unique molecular identifiers to individual cDNA molecules for quantitative, reproducible TCR counting. The raw public reads went through TCRdb reprocessing: fastp at Q25, MiXCR clone calling, in-frame beta chains kept. Merged by CDR3 protein, the rows form single entries marked with the most common genes and DNA. This sample has about 120,000 distinct CDR3 sequences in its table, and over 6.5% of those were observed once. The ten largest clones take up about 1.4% of the sample. The sample was whole blood. The receptors come from a human donor in good health. Some clones in this sample may be carry-over from other donors' samples. Donor details come from another sample of the same person, matched by shared clones.

This clonotype has just a few counts. The CDR3 sequence: CSARSPEGTDTQYF. In DNA, the CDR3 is TGCAGTGCTAGATCGCCAGAGGGCACAGATACGCAGTATTTT. The chain carries TRBV20-1 and TRBJ2-3; D is unresolved. Trimming removed 2 bases from V and 1 base from J, with 10 bases in between. This CDR3 has 14 residues. CDR1 and CDR2 (germline): DFQATT, SNEGSKA (reference sequence).

This clonotype came up many times. The V and J genes are TRBV5-1 and TRBJ2-7; the match to TRBD1 covers 8 bases. Germline V CDR1 and CDR2: SGHRS, YFSETQ. The CDR3 sequence is 14 residues long. Germline trimming cut 3 bases from V and 3 bases from J; bases unmatched to any gene: 5. CDR3: CASSSGQEVYEQYF. The CDR3 nucleotides read TGCGCCAGCAGCTCGGGACAGGAGGTCTACGAGCAGTACTTC.

This clonotype was observed once. The rearrangement joins TRBV5-1 to TRBJ2-5; a weak D match, TRBD1 (6 bases). Germline V CDR1 and CDR2: SGHRS, YFSETQ. V dropped 2 bases and J dropped 5 bases, with 10 bases sitting between them. This CDR3 comprises 13 residues. CDR3 nucleotides: TGCGCCAGCAGCTTTGGACAGACCGAGACCCAGTACTTC. Its translation: CASSFGQTETQYF.

This clonotype was seen repeatedly, ten times or more. V is TRBV9 and J is TRBJ2-7; TRBD1 agrees at 7 bases. CDR1 and CDR2 from the germline V gene are SGDLS and YYNGEE. There are 14 residues in the CDR3. The junction had 7 bases not matched to a gene; V was cut back by 3 bases and J by 4 bases. The CDR3 spells CASSAGQLAYEQYF. For the CDR3, the DNA is TGTGCCAGCAGCGCGGGACAGCTTGCGTACGAGCAGTACTTC.

This clonotype was detected only a few times. The chain carries TRBV20-1 and TRBJ2-7; D perhaps matches TRBD2 (6 bases). Germline V CDR1 and CDR2: DFQATT, SNEGSKA (reference sequence). The ends were cut back, 1 base at V and 4 bases at J, with 14 bases in the middle. This CDR3 has 14 amino acids. The CDR3 sequence: CSARGGRSEYEQYF. CDR3 DNA: TGCAGTGCTAGAGGGGGGAGGAGTGAATACGAGCAGTACTTC.

In its sample, this clonotype was seen a few times. The CDR3 DNA reads TGTGCCAGCAGCTTAAGGAAAAGAGCGGGAGATCCACCTGGCACAGATACGCAGTATTTT. This codes for CASSLRKRAGDPPGTDTQYF. The chain recombines TRBV7-9 with TRBJ2-3; 8 bases map to TRBD2. After removal of 2 bases from V and 1 base from J, the junction contained 17 bases not matched to a gene. This CDR3 has 20 amino acids. Germline loops: CDR1 SEHNR, CDR2 FQNEAQ (reference sequence).

V gene TRBV5-1 combines with J gene TRBJ2-5; D unclear. V was shortened by 0 bases and J by 1 base, with 7 bases between the two germline ends. This CDR3 comprises 14 residues. Germline loops: CDR1 SGHRS, CDR2 YFSETQ. The CDR3, as DNA: TGCGCCAGCAGCTTGGCAGACCTCCAAGAGACCCAGTACTTC. It yields the protein CASSLADLQETQYF.

This clonotype was seen only a few times. J is TRBJ1-4 and V is TRBV29-1; D is unclear. This CDR3 contains 16 residues. Germline assignment: CDR1 SQVTM and CDR2 ANQGSEA. Trimming shortened V by 3 bases and J by 0 bases, and 14 bases separated the two germline ends. CDR3 residues: CSVDSAHPTTNEKLFF. The CDR3 DNA sequence: TGCAGCGTTGACTCGGCGCATCCAACAACTAATGAAAAACTGTTTTTT.

The chain couples TRBV20-1 to TRBJ2-1; 10 bases align to TRBD2. Trimming at V came to 5 bases and at J to 4 bases, leaving 5 bases not matched to a gene. The CDR3 runs to 14 residues. CDR1 DFQATT and CDR2 SNEGSKA come from the germline V gene (reference sequence). The CDR3 sequence: CSAALAGRYNEQFF. CDR3 nucleotides: TGCAGTGCTGCACTAGCGGGAAGATACAATGAGCAGTTCTTC.

This clonotype was counted between two and nine times. The chain joins TRBV29-1 to TRBJ2-3; 14 bases align to TRBD2. This CDR3 has 14 amino acids. The germline V gene encodes CDR1 SQVTM and CDR2 ANQGSEA. V shed 7 bases and J 6 bases; nucleotides not matched to a gene: 6. CDR3 region: CSGGLAGVGDTQYF. In nucleotides, the CDR3 is TGCAGCGGGGGACTAGCGGGAGTAGGGGATACGCAGTATTTT.

This chain joins TRBV20-1 and TRBJ2-1; 10 positions agree with TRBD2. This CDR3 is 17 amino acids long. V trimming: 5 bases; J trimming: 0 bases; junction bases outside the gene matches: 10. Germline lookup yields CDR1 DFQATT and CDR2 SNEGSKA (reference sequence). The CDR3 is CSAPILGLANSYNEQFF. The DNA for the CDR3 is TGCAGTGCTCCAATTCTGGGACTAGCGAACTCCTACAATGAGCAGTTCTTC.

V is TRBV28 and J is TRBJ2-6; 7 bases agree with TRBD1. The CDR3 contains 18 residues. Looked up from germline, CDR1 is MDHEN and CDR2 is SYDVKM. J lost 0 bases, V lost 6 bases, and 11 bases had no gene match. The CDR3 DNA sequence: TGTGCCAGCAGCCGACGAGGGGGCAGGAACTCTGGGGCCAACGTCCTGACTTTC. Translated, it gives CASSRRGGRNSGANVLTF.

The V and J genes are TRBV7-2 and TRBJ1-1, with D perhaps TRBD1 (5 bases). Germline V CDR1 and CDR2: SGHTA, FQGNSA. The CDR3 is made up of 15 amino acids. The germline V and J ends were trimmed by 1 base and 3 bases, with 12 bases remaining between them. Written as DNA, the CDR3 is TGTGCCAGCAGCTTAGAAGAGGGGCGGGACACTGAAGCTTTCTTT. The encoded protein is CASSLEEGRDTEAFF.

This clonotype has more than one count but fewer than ten. The CDR3 DNA reads TGTGCCAGCAGTTACTCCCTCTCGGCGGGGTACTACAATGAGCAGTTCTTC. It yields the protein CASSYSLSAGYYNEQFF. The J gene is TRBJ2-1, the V gene TRBV6-2 or TRBV6-3; D may be TRBD2 (6 bases). The ends were cut back, 0 bases at V and 3 bases at J, with 15 bases in the middle. Germline loops: CDR1 MNHEY, CDR2 SVGEGT. The CDR3 length is 17 residues.

The chain combines TRBV12-5 with TRBJ2-7; TRBD2 matches at 8 bases. This CDR3 region has 16 residues. With 3 bases clipped from V and 2 bases from J, the junction kept 9 bases outside the gene matches. The germline CDR1 and CDR2 sequences are LGHNT and FRNRAP. For the CDR3, the DNA is TGTGCTAGTGGTTTCGGCTCGCGGGGGGCGCCCTACGAGCAGTACTTC. It encodes CASGFGSRGAPYEQYF.

J is TRBJ2-7 and V is TRBV25-1; D is possibly TRBD1 (5 bases). Trimming left V 2 bases short and J 0 bases short, with 14 bases between. The CDR3 has 16 amino acids. Germline CDR1 MGHDK, CDR2 SYGVNS. The CDR3 loop reads CASSEPGHGNSYEQYF. The CDR3 nucleotides read TGTGCCAGCAGTGAACCCGGACACGGTAACTCCTACGAGCAGTACTTC.

This clonotype was recorded a few times. The rearrangement joins TRBV20-1 to TRBJ2-2; D assignment may be TRBD1 or TRBD2 (5 bases each). V lost 5 bases and J lost 4, with 14 bases in between. Germline CDR1 reads DFQATT; CDR2 reads SNEGSKA (reference sequence). CDR3 size: 14 residues. Written as DNA, the CDR3 is TGCAGTGCTGTCCGCGGGCAGGGCACCGGGGAGCTGTTTTTT. It is translated as CSAVRGQGTGELFF.

The chain is built from TRBV20-1 and TRBJ1-4; D may be TRBD1 (6 bases). Deletions cut 0 bases from V and 0 bases from J, with 14 bases between. Germline V gives CDR1 DFQATT, CDR2 SNEGSKA (reference sequence). This CDR3 is 17 amino acids long. CDR3 nucleotide sequence: TGCAGTGCTAGAGATGTACAGGGAATTTCAACTAATGAAAAACTGTTTTTT. Translating gives CSARDVQGISTNEKLFF.

This clonotype was counted many times. The rearrangement uses TRBV28 and TRBJ2-5, with 14 nucleotides matching TRBD2. The V gene's germline CDR1 is MDHEN and CDR2 SYDVKM. Unmatched junction bases numbered 10, after V lost 8 bases and J lost 2 bases. This CDR3 comprises 17 residues. The CDR3 DNA reads TGTGCCAGCCACCCGACTAGCGGGAGGGCCGGGCAAGAGACCCAGTACTTC. Translation: CASHPTSGRAGQETQYF.

This clonotype was seen at least ten times. V is TRBV12-5 and J is TRBJ1-5, with D unclear. In germline, CDR1 is LGHNT, CDR2 FRNRAP. The ends were cut back, 5 bases at V and 0 bases at J, with 11 bases in the middle. This CDR3 spans 15 amino acids. The DNA for the CDR3 is TGTGCTAGTGGTCTAGGGAAGGGTAGCAATCAGCCCCAGCATTTT. It translates to CASGLGKGSNQPQHF.

This clonotype was picked up a small number of times. The chain joins TRBV20-1 to TRBJ2-7; 13 bases fit TRBD2. The ends lost 5 bases at V and 1 base at J; junction bases unmatched: 5. CDR3 length: 15 residues. Germline V gene sequence: CDR1 DFQATT, CDR2 SNEGSKA (reference sequence). The CDR3: CSAPGLAGESYEQYF. DNA for the CDR3: TGCAGTGCTCCCGGACTAGCGGGAGAATCCTACGAGCAGTACTTC.

This clonotype has only a few counts. The CDR3 protein is CASSERGGNEQFF. CDR3 coding DNA: TGTGCCAGCAGTGAAAGAGGGGGCAATGAGCAGTTCTTC. J is TRBJ2-1 and V is TRBV2, with D perhaps TRBD1 (6 bases). Trimming took off 2 bases at V and 6 bases at J, with 8 bases between the two ends. CDR3 length: 13 residues. Germline V lookup: CDR1 SNHLY, CDR2 FYNNEI.

This clonotype came up a few times. The chain is built from TRBV16 and TRBJ2-7, with 8 positions matching TRBD2. Germline V lookup: CDR1 KGHSY, CDR2 FQNENV. V lost 0 bases to trimming and J lost 2 bases; unmatched junction nucleotides: 3. The CDR3 loop spans 15 amino acids. The CDR3 protein is CASSQSSTSAYEQYF. Written as DNA, the CDR3 is TGTGCCAGCAGCCAATCTTCGACTAGCGCCTACGAGCAGTACTTC. Using reference TRBV16 and TRBJ2-7 for the parts outside the CDR3, the full variable domain is GEEVAQTPKHLVRGEGQKAKLYCAPIKGHSYVFWYQQVLKNEFKFLISFQNENVFDETGMPKERFSAKCLPNSPCSLEIQATKLEDSAVYFCASSQSSTSAYEQYFGPGTRLTVT.

CDR3 amino acids: CASSYGTGGAGNTGELFF. Here the CDR3 DNA reads TGTGCCAGCAGTTACGGGACAGGGGGCGCGGGAAACACCGGGGAGCTGTTTTTT. This chain links TRBV6-6 with TRBJ2-2; 12 positions match TRBD1. The V gene's germline CDR1 is MNHNY and CDR2 SVGAGI (reference sequence). V lost 2 bases and J lost 2; bases outside the gene matches: 6. CDR3 length equals 18 residues.

This chain's CDR3 is CASVGTGGENEQFF. The CDR3 region has the DNA TGCGCCAGCGTGGGGACAGGGGGCGAGAATGAGCAGTTCTTC. V is TRBV5-1 and J is TRBJ2-1, with 12 bases that match TRBD1. The CDR3 extends over 14 amino acids. Germline trimming cut 7 bases from V and 7 bases from J; bases unmatched to any gene: 6. The germline CDR1 and CDR2 sequences are SGHRS and YFSETQ.

This clonotype has ten or more counts. V gene TRBV7-9 combines with J gene TRBJ1-4; 8 bases agree with TRBD1. J lost 8 bases, V lost 1 base, and 9 bases had no gene match. This CDR3 region has 16 residues. Looked up from germline, CDR1 is SEHNR and CDR2 is FQNEAQ (reference sequence). CDR3 in amino acids: CASSLVLNRGSEKLFF. The CDR3 region has the DNA TGTGCCAGCAGCTTAGTCCTTAACAGGGGGTCGGAAAAACTGTTTTTT. Using reference TRBV7-9 and TRBJ1-4 for the parts outside the CDR3, the full variable domain is DTGVSQNPRHKITKRGQNVTFRCDPISEHNRLYWYRQTLGQGPEFLTYFQNEAQLEKSRLLSDRFSAERPKGSFSTLEIQRTEQGDSAMYLCASSLVLNRGSEKLFFGSGTQLSVL.

The gene calls are TRBV7-9 and TRBJ2-1; tentative D call: TRBD2 (5 bases). CDR3 length equals 15 residues. Germline V gives CDR1 SEHNR, CDR2 FQNEAQ (reference sequence). V was cut by 5 bases and J by 6 bases, with 17 bases left in between. The CDR3, as DNA: TGTGCCAGCAGCCCACGAACCGATCGGGGCAATGAGCAGTTCTTC. Translating gives CASSPRTDRGNEQFF.